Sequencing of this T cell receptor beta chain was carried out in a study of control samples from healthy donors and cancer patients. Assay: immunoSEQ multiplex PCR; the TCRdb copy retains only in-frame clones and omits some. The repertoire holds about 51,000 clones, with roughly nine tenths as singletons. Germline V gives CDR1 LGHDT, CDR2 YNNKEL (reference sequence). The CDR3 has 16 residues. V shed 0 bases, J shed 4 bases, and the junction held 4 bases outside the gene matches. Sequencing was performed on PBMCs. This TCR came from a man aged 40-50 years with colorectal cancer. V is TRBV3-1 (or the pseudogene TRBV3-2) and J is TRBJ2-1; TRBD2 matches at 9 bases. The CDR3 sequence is CASSQDRLAGYNEQFF. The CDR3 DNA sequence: TGTGCCAGCAGCCAAGATAGGCTAGCGGGGTACAATGAGCAGTTCTTC.